This TCR beta chain appears in the sequencing data of a study of blood T cell repertoires in COVID-19. CDR1 is SGHRS and CDR2 is YFSETQ in the germline V gene. The CDR3 extends over 14 amino acids. Trimming removed 3 bases at V and 10 bases at J, with 18 bases between. Sequenced by immunoSEQ multiplex PCR; TCRdb stores in-frame clones only, minus some. Found here are 250,000 to 300,000 clones, over 85% of them singletons; the top ten hold 1.9%. Assignments of participants to cohorts depended upon their own reported clinical history. The chain couples TRBV5-1 to TRBJ2-3, with a tentative D call TRBD1 (7 bases). What was sequenced was PBMCs or T cells enriched from blood (not recorded which). The receptor was isolated from a woman aged 55-69 years who had recovered from COVID-19. CDR3 in amino acids: CASSSGAGGMAQYF. Here the CDR3 DNA reads TGCGCCAGCAGCTCCGGGGCAGGGGGGATGGCGCAGTATTTT.